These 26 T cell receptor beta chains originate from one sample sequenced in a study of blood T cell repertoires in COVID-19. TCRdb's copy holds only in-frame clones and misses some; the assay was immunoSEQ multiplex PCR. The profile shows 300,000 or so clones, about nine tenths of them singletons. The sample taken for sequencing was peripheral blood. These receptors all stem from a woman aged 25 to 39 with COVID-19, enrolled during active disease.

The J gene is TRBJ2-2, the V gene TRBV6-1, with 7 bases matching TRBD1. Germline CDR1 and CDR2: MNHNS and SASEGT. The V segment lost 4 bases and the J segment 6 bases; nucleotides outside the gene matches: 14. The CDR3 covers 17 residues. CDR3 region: CASSGNPGGLAAGELFF. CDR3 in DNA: TGTGCCAGCAGTGGAAACCCAGGGGGTTTGGCGGCCGGGGAGCTGTTTTTT.

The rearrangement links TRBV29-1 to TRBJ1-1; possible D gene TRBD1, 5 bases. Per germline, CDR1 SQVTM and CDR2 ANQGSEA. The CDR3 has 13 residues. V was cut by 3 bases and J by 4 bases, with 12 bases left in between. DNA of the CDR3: TGCAGCGTTGATTTGGGGGGGAGCACTGAAGCTTTCTTT. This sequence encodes CSVDLGGSTEAFF.

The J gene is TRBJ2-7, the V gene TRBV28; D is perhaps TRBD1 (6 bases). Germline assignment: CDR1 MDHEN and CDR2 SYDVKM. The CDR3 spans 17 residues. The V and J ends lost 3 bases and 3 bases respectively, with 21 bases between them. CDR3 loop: CASSFSFRGSWGYEQYF. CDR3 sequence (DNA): TGTGCCAGCAGTTTTAGTTTCAGGGGTAGTTGGGGCTACGAGCAGTACTTC.

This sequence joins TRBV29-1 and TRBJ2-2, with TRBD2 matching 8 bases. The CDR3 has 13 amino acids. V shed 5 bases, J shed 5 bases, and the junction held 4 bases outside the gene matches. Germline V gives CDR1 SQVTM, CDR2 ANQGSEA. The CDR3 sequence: CSVIAGTTGELFF. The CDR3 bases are TGCAGCGTTATAGCGGGAACGACCGGGGAGCTGTTTTTT.

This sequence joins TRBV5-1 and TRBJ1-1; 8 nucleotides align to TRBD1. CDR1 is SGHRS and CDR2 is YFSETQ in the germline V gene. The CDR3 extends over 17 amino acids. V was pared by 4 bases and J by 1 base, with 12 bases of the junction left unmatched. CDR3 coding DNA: TGCGCCAGCAGCAGAGAGGACAGGGCGGAGGAGAACACTGAAGCTTTCTTT. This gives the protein CASSREDRAEENTEAFF.

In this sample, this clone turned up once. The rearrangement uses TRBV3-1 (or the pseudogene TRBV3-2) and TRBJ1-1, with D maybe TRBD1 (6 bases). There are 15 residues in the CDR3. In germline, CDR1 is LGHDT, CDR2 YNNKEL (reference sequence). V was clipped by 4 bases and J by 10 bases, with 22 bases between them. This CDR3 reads CASSPRDIAPFSAFF. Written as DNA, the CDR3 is TGTGCCAGCAGCCCCCGGGACATCGCCCCGTTTTCAGCTTTCTTT.

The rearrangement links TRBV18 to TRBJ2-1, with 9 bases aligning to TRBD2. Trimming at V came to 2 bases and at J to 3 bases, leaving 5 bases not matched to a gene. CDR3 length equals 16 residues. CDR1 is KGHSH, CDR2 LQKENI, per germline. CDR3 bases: TGTGCCAGCTCACCAAGACTAGCGGACAACTACAATGAGCAGTTCTTC. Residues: CASSPRLADNYNEQFF.

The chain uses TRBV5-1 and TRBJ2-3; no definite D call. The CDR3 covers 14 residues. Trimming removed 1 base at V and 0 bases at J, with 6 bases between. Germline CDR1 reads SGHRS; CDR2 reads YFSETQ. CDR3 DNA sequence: TGCGCCAGCAGCTTGACTACTAGCACAGATACGCAGTATTTT. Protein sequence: CASSLTTSTDTQYF.

The CDR3 DNA is TGTGCCAGCAGGGACAGGGGAGAAACTAATGAAAAACTGTTTTTT. Protein sequence: CASRDRGETNEKLFF. The rearrangement uses TRBV16 and TRBJ1-4; 9 positions match TRBD1. This CDR3 comprises 15 residues. J gave up 1 base and V 6 bases, and 3 bases lay outside the gene matches. Germline V lookup: CDR1 KGHSY, CDR2 FQNENV.

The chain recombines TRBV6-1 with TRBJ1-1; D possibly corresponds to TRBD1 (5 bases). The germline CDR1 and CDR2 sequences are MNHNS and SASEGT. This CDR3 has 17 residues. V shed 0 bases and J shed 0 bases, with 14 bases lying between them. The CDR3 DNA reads TGTGCCAGCAGTGAAGCTGGGGGGTTCACCATGAACACTGAAGCTTTCTTT. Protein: CASSEAGGFTMNTEAFF.

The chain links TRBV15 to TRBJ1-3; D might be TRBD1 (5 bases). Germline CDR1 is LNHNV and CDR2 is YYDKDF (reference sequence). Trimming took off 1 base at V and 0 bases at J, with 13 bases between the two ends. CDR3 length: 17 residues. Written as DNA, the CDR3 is TGTGCCACCAGCAGAGGTGGCAGGGACTTCTCTGGAAACACCATATATTTT. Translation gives CATSRGGRDFSGNTIYF.

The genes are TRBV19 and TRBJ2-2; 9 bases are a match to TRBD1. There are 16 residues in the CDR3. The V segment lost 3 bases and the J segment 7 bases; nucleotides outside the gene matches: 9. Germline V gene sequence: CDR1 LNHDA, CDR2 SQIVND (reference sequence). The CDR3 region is CASSIPTGGYGGELFF. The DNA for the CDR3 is TGTGCCAGTAGTATCCCTACAGGGGGCTACGGCGGGGAGCTGTTTTTT. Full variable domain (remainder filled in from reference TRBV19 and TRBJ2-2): DGGITQSPKYLFRKEGQNVTLSCEQNLNHDAMYWYRQDPGQGLRLIYYSQIVNDFQKGDIAEGYSVSREKKESFPLTVTSAQKNPTAFYLCASSIPTGGYGGELFFGEGSRLTVL.

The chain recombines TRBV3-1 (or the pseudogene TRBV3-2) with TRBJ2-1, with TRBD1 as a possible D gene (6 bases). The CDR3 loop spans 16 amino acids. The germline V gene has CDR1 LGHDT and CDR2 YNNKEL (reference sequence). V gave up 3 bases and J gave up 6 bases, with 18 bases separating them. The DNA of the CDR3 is TGTGCCAGCAGCCAGGAACCTAGCCAGGGGATCAATGAGCAGTTCTTC. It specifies CASSQEPSQGINEQFF.

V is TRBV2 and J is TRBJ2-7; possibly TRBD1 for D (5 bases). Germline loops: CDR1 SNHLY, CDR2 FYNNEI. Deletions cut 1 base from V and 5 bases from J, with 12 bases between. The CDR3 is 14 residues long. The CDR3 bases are TGTGCCAGCAGTGAAGAGGGGTCGTGGGACGAGCAGTACTTC. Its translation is CASSEEGSWDEQYF.

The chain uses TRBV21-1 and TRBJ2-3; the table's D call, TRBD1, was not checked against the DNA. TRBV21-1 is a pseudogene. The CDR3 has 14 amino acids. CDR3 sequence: CASTRDRDTDTQYF. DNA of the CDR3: TGTGCCAGCACCCGGGACAGGGATACAGATACGCAGTATTTT.

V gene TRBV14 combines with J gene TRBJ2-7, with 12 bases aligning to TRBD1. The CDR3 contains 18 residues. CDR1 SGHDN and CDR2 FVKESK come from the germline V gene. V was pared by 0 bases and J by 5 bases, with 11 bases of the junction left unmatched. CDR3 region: CASSQESQTGTGGDEQYF. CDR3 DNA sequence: TGTGCCAGCAGCCAAGAAAGCCAGACCGGGACAGGGGGCGACGAGCAGTACTTC.

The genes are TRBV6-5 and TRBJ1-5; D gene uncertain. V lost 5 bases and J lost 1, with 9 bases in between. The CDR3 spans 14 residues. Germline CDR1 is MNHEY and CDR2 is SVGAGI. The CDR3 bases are TGTGCCAGCAGTACTCACCCCAGCAATCAGCCCCAGCATTTT. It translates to CASSTHPSNQPQHF.

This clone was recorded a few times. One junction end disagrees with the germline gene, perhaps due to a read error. CDR3 sequence (DNA): TGTGCCAGCACCTTAAAGGGTAGCGGGAGGGCCGACGAGCAGTACTTC. Its protein product is CASTLKGSGRADEQYF. The chain couples TRBV7-9 to TRBJ2-7, with 11 bases identical to TRBD2. The CDR3 runs to 16 residues. The germline gives CDR1 SEHNR, CDR2 FQNEAQ (reference sequence).

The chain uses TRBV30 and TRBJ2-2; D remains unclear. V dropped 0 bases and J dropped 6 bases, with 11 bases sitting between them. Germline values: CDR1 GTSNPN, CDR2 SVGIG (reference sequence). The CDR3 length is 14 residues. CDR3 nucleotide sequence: TGTGCCTGGAGTGTACTCGGTATCCCCGGGGAGCTGTTTTTT. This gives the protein CAWSVLGIPGELFF.

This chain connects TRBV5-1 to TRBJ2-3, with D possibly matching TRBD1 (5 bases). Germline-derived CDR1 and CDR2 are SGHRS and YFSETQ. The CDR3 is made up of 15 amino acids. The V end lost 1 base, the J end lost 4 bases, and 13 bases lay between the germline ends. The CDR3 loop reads CASSLLQGESDTQYF. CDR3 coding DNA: TGCGCCAGCAGCTTGTTGCAGGGCGAATCAGATACGCAGTATTTT.

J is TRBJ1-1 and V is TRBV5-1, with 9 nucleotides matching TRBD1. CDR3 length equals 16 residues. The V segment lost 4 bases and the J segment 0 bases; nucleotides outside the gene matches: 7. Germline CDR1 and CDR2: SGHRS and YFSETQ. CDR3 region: CASSPQGAGMNTEAFF. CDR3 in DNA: TGCGCCAGCAGCCCACAGGGGGCTGGCATGAACACTGAAGCTTTCTTT.

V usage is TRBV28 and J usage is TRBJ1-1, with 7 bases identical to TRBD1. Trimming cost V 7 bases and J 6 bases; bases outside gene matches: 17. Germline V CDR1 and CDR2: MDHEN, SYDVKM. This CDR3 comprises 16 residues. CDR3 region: CASTPQLRAGGSEAFF. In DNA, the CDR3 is TGTGCCAGCACTCCCCAGCTTCGGGCAGGGGGTTCTGAAGCTTTCTTT.

CDR3 loop: CAWRPDSYSEQYF. The DNA of the CDR3 is TGTGCCTGGAGGCCAGACAGTTACTCCGAGCAGTACTTC. The genes are TRBV30 and TRBJ2-7; D might be TRBD1 (5 bases). The V gene's germline CDR1 is GTSNPN and CDR2 SVGIG (reference sequence). The V gene lost 3 bases and the J gene lost 6 bases, with 15 bases spanning the gap. CDR3 size: 13 residues.

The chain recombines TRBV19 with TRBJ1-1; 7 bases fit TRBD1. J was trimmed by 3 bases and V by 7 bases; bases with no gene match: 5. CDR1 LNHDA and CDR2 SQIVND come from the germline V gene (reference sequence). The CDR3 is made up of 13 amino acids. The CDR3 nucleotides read TGTGCCAGTAAGGGACAGTTCGACACTGAAGCTTTCTTT. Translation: CASKGQFDTEAFF.

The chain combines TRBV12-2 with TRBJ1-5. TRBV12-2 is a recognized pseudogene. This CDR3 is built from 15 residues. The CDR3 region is CASRLKLYSNQPQHF. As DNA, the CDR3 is TGTGCAAGTCGCTTAAAGCTCTATAGCAATCAGCCCCAGCATTTT.

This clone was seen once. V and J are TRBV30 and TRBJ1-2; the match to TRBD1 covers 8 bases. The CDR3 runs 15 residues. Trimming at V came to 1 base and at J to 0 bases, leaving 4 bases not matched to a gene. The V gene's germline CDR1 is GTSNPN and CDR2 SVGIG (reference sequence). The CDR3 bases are TGTGCCTGGAGTGCCCAGGGGGCCCCTAACTATGGCTACACCTTC. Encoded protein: CAWSAQGAPNYGYTF.